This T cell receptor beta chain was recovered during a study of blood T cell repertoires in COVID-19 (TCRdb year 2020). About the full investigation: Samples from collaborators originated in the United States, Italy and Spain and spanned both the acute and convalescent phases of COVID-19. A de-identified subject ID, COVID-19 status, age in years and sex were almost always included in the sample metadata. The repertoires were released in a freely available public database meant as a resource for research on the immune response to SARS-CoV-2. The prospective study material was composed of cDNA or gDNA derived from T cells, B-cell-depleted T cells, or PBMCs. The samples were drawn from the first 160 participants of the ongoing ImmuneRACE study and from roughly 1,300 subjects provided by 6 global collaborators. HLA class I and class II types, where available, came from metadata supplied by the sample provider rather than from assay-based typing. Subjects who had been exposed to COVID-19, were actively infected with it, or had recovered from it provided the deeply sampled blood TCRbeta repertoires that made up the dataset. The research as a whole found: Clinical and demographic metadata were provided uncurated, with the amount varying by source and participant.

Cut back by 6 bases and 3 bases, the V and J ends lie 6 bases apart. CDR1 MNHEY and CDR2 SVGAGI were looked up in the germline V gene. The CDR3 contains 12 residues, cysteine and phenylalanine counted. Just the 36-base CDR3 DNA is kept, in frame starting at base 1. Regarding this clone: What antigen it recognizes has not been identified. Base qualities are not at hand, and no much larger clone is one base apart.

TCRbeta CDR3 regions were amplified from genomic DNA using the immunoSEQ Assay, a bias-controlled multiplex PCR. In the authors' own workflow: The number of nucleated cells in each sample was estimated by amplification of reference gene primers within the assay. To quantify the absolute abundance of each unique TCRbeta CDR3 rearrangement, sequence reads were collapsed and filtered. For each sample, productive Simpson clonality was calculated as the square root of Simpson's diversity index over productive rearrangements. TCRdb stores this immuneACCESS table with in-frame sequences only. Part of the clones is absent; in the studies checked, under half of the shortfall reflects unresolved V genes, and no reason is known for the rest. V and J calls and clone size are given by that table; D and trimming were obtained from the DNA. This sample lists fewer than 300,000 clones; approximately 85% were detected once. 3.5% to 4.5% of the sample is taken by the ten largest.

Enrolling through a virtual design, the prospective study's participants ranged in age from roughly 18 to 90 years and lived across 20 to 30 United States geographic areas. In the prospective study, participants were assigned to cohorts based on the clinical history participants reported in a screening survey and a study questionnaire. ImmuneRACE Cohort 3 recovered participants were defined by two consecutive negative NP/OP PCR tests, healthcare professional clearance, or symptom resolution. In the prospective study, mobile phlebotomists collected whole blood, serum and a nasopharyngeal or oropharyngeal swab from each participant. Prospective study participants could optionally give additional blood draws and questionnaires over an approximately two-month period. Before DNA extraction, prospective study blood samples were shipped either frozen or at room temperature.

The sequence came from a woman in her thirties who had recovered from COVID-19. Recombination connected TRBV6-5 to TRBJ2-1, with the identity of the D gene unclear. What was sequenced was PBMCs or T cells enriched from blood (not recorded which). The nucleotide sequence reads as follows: TGTGCCAGCAGCCTAAACTACAATGAGCAGTTCTTC. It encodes CASSLNYNEQFF.